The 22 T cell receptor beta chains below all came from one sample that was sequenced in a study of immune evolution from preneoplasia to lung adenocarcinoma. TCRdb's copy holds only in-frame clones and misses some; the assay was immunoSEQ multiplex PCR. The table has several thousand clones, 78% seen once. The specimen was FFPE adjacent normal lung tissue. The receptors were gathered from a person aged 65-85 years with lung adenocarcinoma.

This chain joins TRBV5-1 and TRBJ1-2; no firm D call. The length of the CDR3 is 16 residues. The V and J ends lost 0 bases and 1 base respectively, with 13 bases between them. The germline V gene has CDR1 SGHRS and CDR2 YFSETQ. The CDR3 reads CASSLVNGISNYGYTF. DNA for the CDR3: TGCGCCAGCAGCTTGGTTAACGGAATCAGTAACTATGGCTACACCTTC.

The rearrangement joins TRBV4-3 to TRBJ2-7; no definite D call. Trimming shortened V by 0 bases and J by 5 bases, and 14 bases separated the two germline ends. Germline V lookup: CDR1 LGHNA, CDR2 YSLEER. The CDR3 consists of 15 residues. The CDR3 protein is CASSQDGMRLNEQYF. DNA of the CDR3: TGCGCCAGCAGCCAAGATGGGATGCGGCTAAACGAGCAGTACTTC.

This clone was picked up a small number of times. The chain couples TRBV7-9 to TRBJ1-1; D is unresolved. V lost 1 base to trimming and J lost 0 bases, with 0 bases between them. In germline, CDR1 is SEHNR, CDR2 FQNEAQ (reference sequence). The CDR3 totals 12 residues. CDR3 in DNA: TGTGCCAGCAGCTTAGTGAACACTGAAGCTTTCTTT. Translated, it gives CASSLVNTEAFF.

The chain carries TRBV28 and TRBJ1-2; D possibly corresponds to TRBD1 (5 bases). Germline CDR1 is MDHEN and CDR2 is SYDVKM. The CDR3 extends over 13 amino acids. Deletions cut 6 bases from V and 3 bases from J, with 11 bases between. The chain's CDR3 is CASSISGDYGYTF. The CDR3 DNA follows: TGTGCCAGCAGCATATCGGGGGACTATGGCTACACCTTC.

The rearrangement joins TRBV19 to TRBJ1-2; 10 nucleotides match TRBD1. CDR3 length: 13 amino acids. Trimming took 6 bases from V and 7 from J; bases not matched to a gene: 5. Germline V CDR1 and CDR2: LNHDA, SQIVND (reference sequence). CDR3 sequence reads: CASRPRTGGGYTF. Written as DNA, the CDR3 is TGTGCCAGTAGGCCCCGGACAGGGGGTGGCTACACCTTC. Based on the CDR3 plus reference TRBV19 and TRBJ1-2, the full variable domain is DGGITQSPKYLFRKEGQNVTLSCEQNLNHDAMYWYRQDPGQGLRLIYYSQIVNDFQKGDIAEGYSVSREKKESFPLTVTSAQKNPTAFYLCASRPRTGGGYTFGSGTRLTVV.

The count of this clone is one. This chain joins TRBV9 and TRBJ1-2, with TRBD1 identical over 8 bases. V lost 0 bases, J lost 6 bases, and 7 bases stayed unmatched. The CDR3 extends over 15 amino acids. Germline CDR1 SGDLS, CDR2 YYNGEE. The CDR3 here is CASSVGTGRPDGYTF. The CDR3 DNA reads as TGTGCCAGCAGCGTAGGGACAGGGCGCCCGGATGGCTACACCTTC.

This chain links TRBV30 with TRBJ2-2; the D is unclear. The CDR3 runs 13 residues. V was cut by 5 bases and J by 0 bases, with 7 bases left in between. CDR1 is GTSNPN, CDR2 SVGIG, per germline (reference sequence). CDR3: CAWGRSNTGELFF. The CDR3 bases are TGTGCCTGGGGACGGTCGAACACCGGGGAGCTGTTTTTT.

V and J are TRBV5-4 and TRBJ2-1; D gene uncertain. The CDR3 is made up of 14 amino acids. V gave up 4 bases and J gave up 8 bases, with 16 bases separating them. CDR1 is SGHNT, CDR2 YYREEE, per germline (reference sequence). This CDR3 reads CASSQESGSDEQFF. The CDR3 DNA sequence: TGTGCCAGCAGCCAAGAAAGTGGCAGCGATGAGCAGTTCTTC.

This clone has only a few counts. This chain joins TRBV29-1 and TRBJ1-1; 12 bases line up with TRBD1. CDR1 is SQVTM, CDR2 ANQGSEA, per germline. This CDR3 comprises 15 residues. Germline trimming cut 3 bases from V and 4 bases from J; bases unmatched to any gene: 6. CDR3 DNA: TGCAGCGTTGAGGGGACAGGGGGCGGAGGCACTGAAGCTTTCTTT. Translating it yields CSVEGTGGGGTEAFF.

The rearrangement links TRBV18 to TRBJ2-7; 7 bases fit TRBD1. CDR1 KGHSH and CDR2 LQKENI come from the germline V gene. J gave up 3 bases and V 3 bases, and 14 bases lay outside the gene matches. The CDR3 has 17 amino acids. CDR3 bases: TGTGCCAGCTCACCGGACCGACAGGGCCCCGGCCTCTACGAGCAGTACTTC. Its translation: CASSPDRQGPGLYEQYF. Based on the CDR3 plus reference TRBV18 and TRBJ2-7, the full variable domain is NAGVMQNPRHLVRRRGQEARLRCSPMKGHSHVYWYRQLPEEGLKFMVYLQKENIIDESGMPKERFSAEFPKEGPSILRIQQVVRGDSAAYFCASSPDRQGPGLYEQYFGPGTRLTVT.

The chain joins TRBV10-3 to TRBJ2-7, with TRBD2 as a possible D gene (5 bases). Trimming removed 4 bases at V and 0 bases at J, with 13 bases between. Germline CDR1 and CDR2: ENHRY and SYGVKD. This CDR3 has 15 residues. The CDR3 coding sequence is TGTGCCATCAGTGGAGTTACCGGGGACTCCTACGAGCAGTACTTC. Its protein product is CAISGVTGDSYEQYF.

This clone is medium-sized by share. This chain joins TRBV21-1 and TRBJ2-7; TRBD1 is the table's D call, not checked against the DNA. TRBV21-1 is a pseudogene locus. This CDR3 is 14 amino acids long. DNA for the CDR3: TGTGCCAGCAGCAAGGGACACGAATACTACGAGCAGTACTTC. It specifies CASSKGHEYYEQYF.

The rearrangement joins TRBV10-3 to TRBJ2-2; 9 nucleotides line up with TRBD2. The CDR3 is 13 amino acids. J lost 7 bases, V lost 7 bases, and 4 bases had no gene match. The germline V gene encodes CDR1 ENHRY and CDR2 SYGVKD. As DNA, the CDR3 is TGTGCCATCAAAAGGCGGGAGGGCGGGGAGCTGTTTTTT. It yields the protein CAIKRREGGELFF.

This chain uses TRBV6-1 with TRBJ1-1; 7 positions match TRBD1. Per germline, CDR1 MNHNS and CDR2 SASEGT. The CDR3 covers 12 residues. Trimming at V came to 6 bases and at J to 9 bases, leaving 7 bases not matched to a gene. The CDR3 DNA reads TGTGCCAGCAGCCAGGGGGTGGTACAAGCTTTCTTT. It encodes CASSQGVVQAFF.

CDR3: CASGDRQLSYNEQFF. The CDR3, as DNA: TGTGCCAGCGGGGACAGGCAACTTTCCTACAATGAGCAGTTCTTC. V is TRBV5-4 and J is TRBJ2-1; 8 bases map to TRBD1. V lost 7 bases, J lost 1 base, and 7 bases stayed unmatched. Germline CDR1 reads SGHNT; CDR2 reads YYREEE (reference sequence). CDR3 length: 15 residues.

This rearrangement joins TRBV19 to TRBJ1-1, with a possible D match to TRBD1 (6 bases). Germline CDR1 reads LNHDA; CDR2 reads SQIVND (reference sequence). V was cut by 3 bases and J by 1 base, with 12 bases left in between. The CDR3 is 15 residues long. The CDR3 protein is CASSIRGQGNTEAFF. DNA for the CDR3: TGTGCCAGTAGTATTCGGGGGCAAGGGAACACTGAAGCTTTCTTT.

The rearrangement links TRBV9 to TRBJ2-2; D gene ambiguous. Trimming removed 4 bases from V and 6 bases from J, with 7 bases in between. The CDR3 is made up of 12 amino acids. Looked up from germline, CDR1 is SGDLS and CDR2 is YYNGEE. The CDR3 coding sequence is TGTGCCAGCAGCCCCCCTGCCGGGGAGCTGTTTTTT. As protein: CASSPPAGELFF.

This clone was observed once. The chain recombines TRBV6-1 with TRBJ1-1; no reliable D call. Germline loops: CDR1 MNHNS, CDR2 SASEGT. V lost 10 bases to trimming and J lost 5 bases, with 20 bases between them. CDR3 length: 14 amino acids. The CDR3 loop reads CAILGPFSWTEAFF. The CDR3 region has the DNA TGTGCCATTCTTGGACCCTTCTCGTGGACTGAAGCTTTCTTT.

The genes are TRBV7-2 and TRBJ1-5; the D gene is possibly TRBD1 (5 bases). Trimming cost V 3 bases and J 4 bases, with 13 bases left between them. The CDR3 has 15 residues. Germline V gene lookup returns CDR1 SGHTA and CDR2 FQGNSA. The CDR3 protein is CASSLSPRANQPQHF. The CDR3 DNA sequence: TGTGCCAGCAGCTTGAGCCCCAGGGCTAATCAGCCCCAGCATTTT.

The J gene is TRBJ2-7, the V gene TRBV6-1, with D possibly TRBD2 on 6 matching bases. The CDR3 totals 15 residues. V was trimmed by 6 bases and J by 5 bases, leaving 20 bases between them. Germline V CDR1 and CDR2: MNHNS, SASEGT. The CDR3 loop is CASRGGRVTVDEQYF. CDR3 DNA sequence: TGTGCCAGCAGGGGGGGACGCGTCACAGTGGACGAGCAGTACTTC.

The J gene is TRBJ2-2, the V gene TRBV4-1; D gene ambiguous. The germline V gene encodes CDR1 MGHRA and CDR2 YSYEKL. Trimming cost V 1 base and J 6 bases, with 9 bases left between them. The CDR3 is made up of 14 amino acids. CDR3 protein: CASSQGSQSGELFF. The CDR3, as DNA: TGCGCCAGCAGCCAAGGATCCCAGTCCGGGGAGCTGTTTTTT.

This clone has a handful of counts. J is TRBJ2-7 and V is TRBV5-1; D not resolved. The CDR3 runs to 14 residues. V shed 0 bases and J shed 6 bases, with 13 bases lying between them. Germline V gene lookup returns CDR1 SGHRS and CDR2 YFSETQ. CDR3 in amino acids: CASSLEAKGGEQYF. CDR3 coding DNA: TGCGCCAGCAGCTTGGAGGCTAAGGGCGGCGAGCAGTACTTC.